This T cell receptor (beta chain) is drawn from a study of blood T cell repertoires in COVID-19. Trimming stripped 5 bases from V and 1 base from J, with 6 bases between. From germline, CDR1 is LNHDA and CDR2 SQIVND (reference sequence). The CDR3 is made up of 13 amino acids. Libraries were prepared by immunoSEQ multiplex PCR; TCRdb keeps only in-frame clonotypes and omits some of them. The sample consists of roughly 200,000 clones, roughly 88% of them appearing once. The sequence was collected from a human donor in a cohort sampled during active COVID-19. Sequenced input: peripheral blood. This chain connects TRBV19 to TRBJ1-5; D remains unclear. The CDR3 bases are TGTGCCAGTAGTGGGCAAAGCAATCAGCCCCAGCATTTT. Its protein is CASSGQSNQPQHF.